This T cell receptor (beta chain) originates from a study of a mutant IDH1 vaccine in newly diagnosed glioma (dated by TCRdb to the early 2020s). General notes on the study: Of the roughly 31 treated patients, about 60% were male and around 40% were female, and the mean age was approximately 39 years. Peripheral blood was collected at six visits: V03 (baseline), V05, V07, V10, V12 and V13. Before enrollment, patients had received standard therapy of radiotherapy alone, temozolomide alone, or radiochemotherapy with temozolomide; most received the combination. For exploratory analyses, longitudinal TCRB deep sequencing was carried out in more than 20 treated patients wherever samples were available.

V and J lose 0 bases and 10 bases, and a span of 14 bases separates them. Spanning cysteine to phenylalanine, the CDR3 consists of 15 amino acids. The read is trimmed to its CDR3 DNA, 45 bases read in frame from base 1. CDR1 is given as SGHRS and CDR2 as YFSETQ, both from the germline V gene. Receptors were amplified or captured by the immunoSEQ multiplex PCR assay. Following the manufacturer's protocol, the hsTCRB Kit was used to amplify rearranged TCR beta chain sequences. An Illumina MiSeq was used to sequence the TCRB libraries. On the authors' methods: Demultiplexing, trimming and gene mapping were performed with the kit vendor's proprietary platform. This is the immuneACCESS table as TCRdb keeps it, with only in-frame sequences that have V and J called. A part of the clones is gone; compared with another copy, unresolved V genes explain less than half, and the rest is unexplained. D and trimming were read from the DNA, whereas the V and J calls and clone size are those reported in that table. The sample table shows tens of thousands of clones, and around 80% are seen once. The top ten clones comprise 4.5% to 5.5% of the sample.

Overall study results and their limits: Immune responses induced by the vaccine were seen in approximately 93% of patients across multiple MHC alleles. Availability determined which PBMC samples were chosen for TCRB deep sequencing. It was noted by the authors that analyses of patient blood samples could not be reproduced owing to sample limitations. Pseudoprogression appeared unrelated to alterations in the top peripheral T cell clonotypes detected by TCRB sequencing.

In light of the paper, this sample's time point label describes: baseline, week 1 (first vaccination visit). In light of the paper, this sample's treatment or condition label describes: pre-vaccination baseline after standard-of-care therapy. Newly diagnosed WHO grade 3 or 4 IDH1-mutant astrocytomas showing loss of nuclear ATRX were present in the donors. The samples were drawn from NOA16, a multicentre, single-arm, open-label phase I trial in Germany that tested a mutant IDH1 peptide vaccine in humans for the first time. For immunogenicity testing, the blood drawn at visit V03 was used as the baseline sample. The DNeasy Blood and Tissue Kit was used to extract genomic DNA from EDTA blood for TCRB sequencing. With regard to this clone: What antigen it recognizes has not been identified. Base-call qualities are not available, and no considerably larger clone is one nucleotide away.

Sequenced here: PBMCs, sampled from a glioma patient treated with radiotherapy, temozolomide or both. The V and J genes are TRBV5-1 and TRBJ1-6; no D gene can be assigned with confidence. The clonotype originates from a man aged 40-50 years with glioma. Some clones in this sample may be carry-over from other donors' samples. The encoded CDR3 is CASSLGGLVGSPLHF. In nucleotide form, the sequence is TGCGCCAGCAGCTTGGGAGGGCTCGTTGGGTCACCCCTCCACTTT.